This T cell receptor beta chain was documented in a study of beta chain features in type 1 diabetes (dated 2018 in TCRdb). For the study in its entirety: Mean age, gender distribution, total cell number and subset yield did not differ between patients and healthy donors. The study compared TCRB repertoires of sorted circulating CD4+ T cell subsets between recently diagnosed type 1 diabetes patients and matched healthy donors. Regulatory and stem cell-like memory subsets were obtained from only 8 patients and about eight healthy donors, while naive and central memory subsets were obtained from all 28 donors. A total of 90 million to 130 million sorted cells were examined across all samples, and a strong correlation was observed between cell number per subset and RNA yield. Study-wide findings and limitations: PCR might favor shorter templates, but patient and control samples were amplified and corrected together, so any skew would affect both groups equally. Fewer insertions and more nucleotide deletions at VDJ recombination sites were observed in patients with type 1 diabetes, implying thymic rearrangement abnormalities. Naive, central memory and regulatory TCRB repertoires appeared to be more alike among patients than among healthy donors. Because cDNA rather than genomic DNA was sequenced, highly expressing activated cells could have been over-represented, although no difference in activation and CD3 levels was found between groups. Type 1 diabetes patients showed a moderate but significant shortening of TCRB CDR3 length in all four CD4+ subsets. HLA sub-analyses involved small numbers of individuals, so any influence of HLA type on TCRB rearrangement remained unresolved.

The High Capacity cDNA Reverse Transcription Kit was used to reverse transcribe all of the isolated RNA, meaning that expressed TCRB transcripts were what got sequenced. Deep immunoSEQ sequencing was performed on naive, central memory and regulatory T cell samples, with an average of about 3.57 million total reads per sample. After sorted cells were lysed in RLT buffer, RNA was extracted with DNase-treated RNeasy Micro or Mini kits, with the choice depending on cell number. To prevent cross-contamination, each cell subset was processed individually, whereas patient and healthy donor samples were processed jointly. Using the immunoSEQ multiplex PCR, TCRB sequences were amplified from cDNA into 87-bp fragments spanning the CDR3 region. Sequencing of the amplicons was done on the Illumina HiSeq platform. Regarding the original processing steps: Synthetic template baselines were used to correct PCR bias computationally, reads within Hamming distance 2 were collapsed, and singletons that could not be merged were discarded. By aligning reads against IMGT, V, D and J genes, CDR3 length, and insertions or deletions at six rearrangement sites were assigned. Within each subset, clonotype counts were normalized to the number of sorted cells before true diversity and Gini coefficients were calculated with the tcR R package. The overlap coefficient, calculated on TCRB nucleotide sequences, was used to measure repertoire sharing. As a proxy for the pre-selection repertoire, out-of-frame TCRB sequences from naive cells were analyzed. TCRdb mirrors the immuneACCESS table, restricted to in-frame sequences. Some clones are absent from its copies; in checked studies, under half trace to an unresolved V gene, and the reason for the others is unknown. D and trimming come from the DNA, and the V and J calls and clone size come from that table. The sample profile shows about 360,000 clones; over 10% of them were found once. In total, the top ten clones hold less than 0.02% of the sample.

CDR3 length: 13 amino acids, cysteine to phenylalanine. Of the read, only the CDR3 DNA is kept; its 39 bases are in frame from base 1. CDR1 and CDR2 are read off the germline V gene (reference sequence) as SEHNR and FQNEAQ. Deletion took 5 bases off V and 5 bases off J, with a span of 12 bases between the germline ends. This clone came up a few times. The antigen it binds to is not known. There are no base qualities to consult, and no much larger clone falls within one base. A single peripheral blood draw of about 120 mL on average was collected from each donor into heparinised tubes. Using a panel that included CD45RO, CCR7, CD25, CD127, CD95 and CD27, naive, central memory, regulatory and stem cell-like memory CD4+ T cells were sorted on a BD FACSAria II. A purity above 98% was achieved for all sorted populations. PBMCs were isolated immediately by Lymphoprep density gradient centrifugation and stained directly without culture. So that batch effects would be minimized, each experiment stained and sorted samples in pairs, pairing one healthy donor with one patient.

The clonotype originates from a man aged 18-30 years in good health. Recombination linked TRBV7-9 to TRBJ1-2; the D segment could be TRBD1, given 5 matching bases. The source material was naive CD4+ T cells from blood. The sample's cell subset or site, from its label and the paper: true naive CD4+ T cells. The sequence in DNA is TGTGCCAGCAGCGCGGGACTGACATATGGCTACACCTTC. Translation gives CASSAGLTYGYTF.